This T cell receptor (beta chain) was sequenced in a study of cytomegalovirus exposure and HLA in healthy donors. Findings and limits, study-wide: The listing of some 170 TCR beta chains classed them as cytomegalovirus-associated. A later analysis found first-cohort TCR clusters tended to co-occur in the 90 to 150 validation repertoires.

Of note for this clone: Its matching antigen is unknown.

The J segment lost 5 bases and the V segment lost 3 bases, leaving 6 bases of the junction unmatched. Germline V gives CDR1 MGHDK, CDR2 SYGVNS. The CDR3 contains 16 residues. The data were produced by immunoSEQ multiplex PCR, yet TCRdb's version contains in-frame clones alone and is incomplete. The sample records roughly 330,000 clones, roughly 87% being singletons. The V call is TRBV25-1, the J call TRBJ2-2; 10 nucleotides agree with TRBD2. Sequenced input: PBMCs. This receptor was identified in a woman aged 30 to 39 in good health and CMV-seropositive. CDR3 sequence (DNA): TGTGCCAGCAGTGAGAGCGGGGGGGCTGGGACCGGGGAGCTGTTTTTT. Amino acids: CASSESGGAGTGELFF.